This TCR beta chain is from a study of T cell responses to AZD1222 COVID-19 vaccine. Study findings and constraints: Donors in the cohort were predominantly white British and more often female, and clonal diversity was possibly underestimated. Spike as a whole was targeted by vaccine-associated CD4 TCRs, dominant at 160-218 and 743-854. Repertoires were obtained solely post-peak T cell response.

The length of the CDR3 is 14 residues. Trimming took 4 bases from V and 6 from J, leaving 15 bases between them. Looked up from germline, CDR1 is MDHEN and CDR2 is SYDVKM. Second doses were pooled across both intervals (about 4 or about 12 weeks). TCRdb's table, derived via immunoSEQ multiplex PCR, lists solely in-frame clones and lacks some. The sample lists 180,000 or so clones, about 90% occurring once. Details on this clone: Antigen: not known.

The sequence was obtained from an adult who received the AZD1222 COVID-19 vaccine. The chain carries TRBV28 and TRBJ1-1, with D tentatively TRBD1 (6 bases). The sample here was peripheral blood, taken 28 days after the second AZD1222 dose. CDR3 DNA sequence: TGTGCCAGCAGTTCCGGGACACCGGGCGCTGAAGCTTTCTTT. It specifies CASSSGTPGAEAFF.